A single sample gave rise to the 20 T cell receptor beta chains below, sequenced in a study of vaccination effects on CD4 cells after COVID-19. Antigen-specific CD4+ T cells were first expanded with viral peptide pools by the ViraFEST assay and only then sequenced. When less than 12 days of culture had elapsed, CD4+ T cells were isolated. In the vaccine recipients, nucleocapsid antibodies were negative and there was no prior SARS-CoV-2 infection. Antigens of these TCRs are unknown. The repertoire was sequenced with immunoSEQ multiplex PCR; TCRdb's copy has only in-frame clones and lacks some. This table holds 78,000 or so clones, more than 60% found once. Sequencing was performed on CD4+ T cells from PBMCs cultured with SARS-CoV-2 spike peptides, taken before COVID-19 vaccination. The receptor set was obtained from a human donor who received a COVID-19 vaccine.

This sequence joins TRBV6-4 and TRBJ1-1, with 7 nucleotides matching TRBD1. The CDR3 is 20 residues long. The V gene end was trimmed by 5 bases and the J gene end by 5 bases; junction bases not matched to a gene: 26. Per the germline V gene, CDR1 is MRHNA and CDR2 is SNTAGT. The CDR3 bases are TGTGCCAGCAGTACAGGGGTTATCGACGTAATAACTCATTGGAGAACTGAAGCTTTCTTT. The encoded protein is CASSTGVIDVITHWRTEAFF.

The chain combines TRBV5-4 with TRBJ2-6; 7 nucleotides agree with TRBD1. Germline V gene lookup returns CDR1 SGHNT and CDR2 YYREEE (reference sequence). Losses at the gene ends were 0 bases for V and 0 bases for J; bases not matched to a gene: 6. The CDR3 totals 18 residues. CDR3 loop: CASSLVRQGSSGANVLTF. In DNA, the CDR3 is TGTGCCAGCAGCTTGGTTCGACAGGGAAGCTCTGGGGCCAACGTCCTGACTTTC.

This chain connects TRBV5-8 to TRBJ1-1; 7 nucleotides align to TRBD1. CDR3 length: 15 residues. Per the germline V gene, CDR1 is SGHTS and CDR2 is YDEGEE. After removal of 2 bases from V and 1 base from J, the junction contained 5 bases not matched to a gene. CDR3 nucleotide sequence: TGTGCCAGCAGCTTTACAGGGGCGGGGAACACTGAAGCTTTCTTT. It codes for CASSFTGAGNTEAFF.

This clone has only a few counts. DNA of the CDR3: TGTGCCAGCAGTTACGTGGGACAGACTGAAGCTTTCTTT. Translated: CASSYVGQTEAFF. The chain combines TRBV6-2 or TRBV6-3 with TRBJ1-1; 7 bases are a match to TRBD1. The CDR3 is made up of 13 amino acids. From germline, CDR1 is MNHEY and CDR2 SVGEGT. J was trimmed by 5 bases and V by 2 bases; bases with no gene match: 2.

The chain is built from TRBV5-1 and TRBJ1-1; D gene uncertain. Germline V CDR1 and CDR2: SGHRS, YFSETQ. Trimming pared 0 bases from V and 5 bases from J, leaving 11 bases between. The CDR3 covers 14 residues. The CDR3 is CASSLGLRGTEAFF. The CDR3 DNA reads TGCGCCAGCAGCTTGGGACTACGGGGAACTGAAGCTTTCTTT.

The chain couples TRBV5-4 to TRBJ2-2; 7 positions agree with TRBD2. The CDR3 runs 16 residues. V shed 4 bases and J 4 bases; nucleotides not matched to a gene: 10. Looked up from germline, CDR1 is SGHNT and CDR2 is YYREEE (reference sequence). CDR3 DNA sequence: TGTGCCAGCAGCCCACGGTCGGGGGAGGGCACCGGGGAGCTGTTTTTT. This encodes CASSPRSGEGTGELFF.

Only a few counts were recorded for this clone. The chain joins TRBV11-2 to TRBJ2-7; no definite D call. The V end lost 5 bases, the J end lost 4 bases, and 9 bases lay between the germline ends. The germline V gene encodes CDR1 SGHAT and CDR2 FQNNGV. This CDR3 contains 12 residues. The CDR3 protein is CASSRSLYEQYV. In DNA, the CDR3 is TGTGCCAGCAGCCGCTCCTTATACGAGCAGTACGTC.

This clone appeared once. CDR3 protein: CASSFGTGKLLGTQYF. The CDR3 region has the DNA TGTGCCAGCAGCTTTGGGACAGGGAAGCTGTTGGGTACGCAGTATTTT. This chain links TRBV5-5 with TRBJ2-3, with 9 positions matching TRBD1. Germline-derived CDR1 and CDR2 are SGHKS and YYEKEE (reference sequence). The CDR3 has 16 amino acids. J gave up 8 bases and V 2 bases, and 12 bases lay outside the gene matches.

This clone was seen only once. The V gene is TRBV6-5, the J gene TRBJ1-5; D remains ambiguous. This CDR3 is built from 14 residues. The germline V gene has CDR1 MNHEY and CDR2 SVGAGI. The V end was cut by 7 bases, the J end by 2 bases, with 12 bases between. The CDR3 here is CASTPPDGNQPQHF. CDR3 sequence (DNA): TGTGCCAGCACCCCACCGGACGGCAATCAGCCCCAGCATTTT.

This clone was recorded a few times. J is TRBJ2-2 and V is TRBV6-2 or TRBV6-3; tentatively, D is TRBD2 (5 bases). The ends were cut back, 6 bases at V and 6 bases at J, with 14 bases in the middle. This CDR3 contains 14 residues. Per the germline V gene, CDR1 is MNHEY and CDR2 is SVGEGT. The CDR3 DNA sequence: TGTGCCAGCAGCTCCGGACGGGGTTCCGGGGAGCTGTTTTTT. Its protein product is CASSSGRGSGELFF.

The chain joins TRBV6-4 to TRBJ2-3; 10 bases align to TRBD1. This CDR3 region has 14 residues. The germline CDR1 and CDR2 sequences are MRHNA and SNTAGT. Germline trimming cut 6 bases from V and 3 bases from J; bases unmatched to any gene: 3. CDR3 coding DNA: TGTGCCAGCAGCCGACAGGGGGCAACAGATACGCAGTATTTT. Amino acid sequence: CASSRQGATDTQYF.

J is TRBJ2-3 and V is TRBV5-1, with TRBD1 identical over 12 bases. From germline, CDR1 is SGHRS and CDR2 YFSETQ. There are 16 residues in the CDR3. The trim removed 3 bases at V and 5 bases at J, leaving 7 bases unmatched. Here the CDR3 DNA reads TGCGCCAGCAGCTGGGGGGGACAGGGGGCAGGAGATACGCAGTATTTT. It specifies CASSWGGQGAGDTQYF.

This chain joins TRBV7-8 and TRBJ1-5; the match to TRBD1 covers 7 bases. CDR3 length: 16 amino acids. The V segment lost 2 bases and the J segment 0 bases; nucleotides outside the gene matches: 4. CDR1 is SGHVS and CDR2 is FQNEAQ in the germline V gene. CDR3 region: CASSLRDRTSNQPQHF. DNA for the CDR3: TGTGCCAGCAGCTTAAGGGACAGAACTAGCAATCAGCCCCAGCATTTT.

The genes are TRBV3-1 (or the pseudogene TRBV3-2) and TRBJ2-1; 14 bases map to TRBD2. CDR1 and CDR2 from the germline V gene are LGHDT and YNNKEL (reference sequence). J lost 10 bases, V lost 4 bases, and 9 bases had no gene match. CDR3 length: 16 residues. The CDR3 reads CASSRTSGGSVGEQFF. The CDR3 DNA is TGTGCCAGCAGCCGGACTAGCGGGGGGTCTGTGGGGGAGCAGTTCTTC.

This clone appeared once. The chain recombines TRBV6-5 with TRBJ2-3; the match to TRBD2 covers 7 bases. The CDR3 spans 13 residues. Looked up from germline, CDR1 is MNHEY and CDR2 is SVGAGI. Trimming at V came to 7 bases and at J to 0 bases, leaving 1 base not matched to a gene. As DNA, the CDR3 is TGTGCCAGCAACGGGGGGAGCACAGATACGCAGTATTTT. Residues: CASNGGSTDTQYF.

The chain combines TRBV13 with TRBJ1-1; D remains unclear. CDR1 is PRHDT and CDR2 is FYEKMQ in the germline V gene (reference sequence). V was trimmed by 2 bases and J by 0 bases, leaving 10 bases between them. This CDR3 comprises 15 residues. The CDR3 nucleotides read TGTGCCAGCAGCTTAATGGCTGAACTGAACACTGAAGCTTTCTTT. Its translation is CASSLMAELNTEAFF.

The chain combines TRBV2 with TRBJ1-6; TRBD1 aligns across 7 bases. CDR1 is SNHLY and CDR2 is FYNNEI in the germline V gene. The CDR3 extends over 16 amino acids. J lost 4 bases, V lost 2 bases, and 5 bases had no gene match. CDR3 sequence: CASSERQGPYNSPLHF. In DNA form, the CDR3 reads TGTGCCAGCAGTGAACGACAGGGTCCTTATAATTCACCCCTCCACTTT. Drawing the rest from reference TRBV2 and TRBJ1-6, the complete variable domain is EPEVTQTPSHQVTQMGQEVILRCVPISNHLYFYWYRQILGQKVEFLVSFYNNEISEKSEIFDDQFSVERPDGSNFTLKIRSTKLEDSAMYFCASSERQGPYNSPLHFGNGTRLTVT.

The sample holds a few counts of this clone. The chain employs TRBV3-1 (or the pseudogene TRBV3-2) and TRBJ2-7; no clear D. The CDR3 is made up of 13 amino acids. Trimming took off 1 base at V and 4 bases at J, with 8 bases between the two ends. CDR1 and CDR2 (germline): LGHDT, YNNKEL (reference sequence). Here the CDR3 DNA reads TGTGCCAGCAGCCAAGGGGTCGGGTACGAGCAGTACGTC. Translating it yields CASSQGVGYEQYV.

The chain uses TRBV18 and TRBJ1-2; no reliable D call. CDR1 and CDR2 from the germline V gene are KGHSH and LQKENI. Between the trimmed V and J ends, which lost 5 bases and 4 bases, there was a span of 11 bases. The CDR3 contains 13 residues. In DNA form, the CDR3 reads TGTGCCAGCTCAAATACGGTCCTCTATGGCTACACCTTC. As protein: CASSNTVLYGYTF.

V usage is TRBV18 and J usage is TRBJ1-2; possible D gene TRBD1, 6 bases. Germline assignment: CDR1 KGHSH and CDR2 LQKENI. CDR3 length equals 15 residues. The germline V and J ends were trimmed by 1 base and 3 bases, with 12 bases remaining between them. The CDR3 protein is CASSPLAGGDYGYTF. CDR3 nucleotides: TGTGCCAGCTCACCACTGGCTGGGGGCGACTATGGCTACACCTTC.